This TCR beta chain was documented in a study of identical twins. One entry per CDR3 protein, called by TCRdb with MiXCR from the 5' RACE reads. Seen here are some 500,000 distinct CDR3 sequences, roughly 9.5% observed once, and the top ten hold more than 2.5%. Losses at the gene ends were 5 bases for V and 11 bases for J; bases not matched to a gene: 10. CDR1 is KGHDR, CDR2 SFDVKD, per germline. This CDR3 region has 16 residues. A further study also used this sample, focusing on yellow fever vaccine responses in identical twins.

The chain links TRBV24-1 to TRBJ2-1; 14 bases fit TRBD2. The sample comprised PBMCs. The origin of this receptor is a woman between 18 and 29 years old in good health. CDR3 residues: CATSGDSGLAGEKQFF. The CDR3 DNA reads TGTGCCACCAGTGGGGATTCGGGACTAGCGGGAGAAAAGCAGTTCTTC.